Only a few counts were recorded for the clone carrying this T cell receptor beta chain. Its antigen is currently unknown. The data belong to a study of CD8 T cell repertoires and HIV-1 epitope variants. At the level of the study: Controls were a CMV, EBV and flu pool, Ebola AY9, and no peptide. Epitopes were three Gag families plus Nef HW9 and YT9.

CDR1 SGHVS and CDR2 FQNEAQ come from the germline V gene. This CDR3 contains 15 residues. V lost 0 bases and J lost 6, with 9 bases in between. Survey-depth immunoSEQ sequencing covered TCR beta CDR3 regions. Data came from immunoSEQ multiplex PCR; TCRdb stores just in-frame clones and leaves some out. The data contain roughly 7,000 clones, around three fifths of them singletons. Study outcomes and limitations: Only beta chains were identified, marking proliferation to antigen, not function.

Material for sequencing was cultured CD8+ T cells derived from PBMCs. The rearrangement joins TRBV7-8 to TRBJ1-6; D is ambiguous. The sequence came from a male donor with HIV. CDR3 in DNA: TGTGCCAGCAGCTTAGCCTCCGGTAGTAATTCACCCCTCCACTTT. Residues: CASSLASGSNSPLHF.